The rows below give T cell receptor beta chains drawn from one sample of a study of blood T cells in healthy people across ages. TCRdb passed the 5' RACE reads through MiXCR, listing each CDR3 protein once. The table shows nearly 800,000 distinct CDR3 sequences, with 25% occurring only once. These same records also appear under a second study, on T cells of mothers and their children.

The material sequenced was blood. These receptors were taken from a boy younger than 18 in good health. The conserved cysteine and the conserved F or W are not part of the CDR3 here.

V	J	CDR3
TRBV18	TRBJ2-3	ASSPPLTDTQY
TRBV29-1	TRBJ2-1	SSGLAAKYNEQF
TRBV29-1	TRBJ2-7	SVKGGTGPYEQY
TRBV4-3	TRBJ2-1	ASSQEVAGTSAYNEQF
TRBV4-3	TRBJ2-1	ASSPLIGLAGAARMEF
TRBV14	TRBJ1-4	ASSHGVMLNEKLF
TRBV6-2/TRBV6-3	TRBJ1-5	ASSPRVQPQH
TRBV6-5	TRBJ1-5	ASSTTEGQGFRNQPQH
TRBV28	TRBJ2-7	ASSEGPGYEQY
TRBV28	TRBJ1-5	ASSYPSRASSHQPQH
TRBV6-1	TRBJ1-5	ASSEAGQGLQPQH
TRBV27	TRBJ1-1	ASSTITNTEAF
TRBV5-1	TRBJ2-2	ASSLQASGGTGELF
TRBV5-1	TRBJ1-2	ASSFRGADYGYT
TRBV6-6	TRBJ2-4	AGSRPVGNIQY
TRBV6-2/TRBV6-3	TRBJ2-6	ASRRQRGPGANVLT
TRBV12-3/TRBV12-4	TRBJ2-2	ASSLGQPGELF
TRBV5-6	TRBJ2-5	ASSLGRPATQY
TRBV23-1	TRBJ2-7	ASSQSTWVRRSYEQY
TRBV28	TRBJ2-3	ASSFPGRVGTDTQY
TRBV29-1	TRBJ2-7	SVASDGTYEQY
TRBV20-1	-	SARAVRGSYEQY
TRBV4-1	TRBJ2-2	ASSPTSGVNTGELF
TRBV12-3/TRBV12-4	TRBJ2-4	ASSPPGLSWADIQY
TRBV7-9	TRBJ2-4	ASSSLPAKNIQY
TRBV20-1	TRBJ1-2	SARDGTDSANYGYT